This T cell receptor beta chain was sequenced in a study of T cells after yellow fever vaccination. Points from the study as a whole: Booster sampling recovered most clones from primary vaccination (approximately 96% CD4, roughly 88% CD8).

This clonotype was counted only a few times. Its antigen is currently unknown. Germline CDR1 reads LGHNA; CDR2 reads YSLEER. Trimming removed 0 bases at V and 2 bases at J, with 14 bases between. The CDR3 is made up of 16 amino acids. TCRdb re-analysed the 5' RACE reads in MiXCR, keeping a single row per CDR3 protein. The sample carries under 700,000 distinct CDR3 sequences, about 17% recorded once. This chain joins TRBV4-3 and TRBJ2-7; D gene ambiguous. The sequence came from a man younger than 35 who received the YFV17D yellow fever vaccine. The sample here was PBMCs, taken 5 days after the first yellow fever vaccination. The CDR3 spells CASSQDFRTVTYEQYF. Here the CDR3 DNA reads TGCGCCAGCAGCCAAGATTTCCGCACGGTTACCTACGAGCAGTACTTC.